This TCR beta chain was sequenced for a study of cytomegalovirus exposure and HLA in healthy donors. Whole-study findings and limits: The presence/absence work took it that sequencing depth was about the same across donors.

In the PCR, 60 Vbeta and 13 Jbeta primers were used. The protocol was immunoSEQ multiplex PCR, while the TCRdb copy is restricted to in-frame clones and leaves out a portion. The sample lists over 200,000 clones, 60% to 80% seen once, with less than 4.5% in the top ten. Details on this clone: Its antigen is unidentified.

The sample was PBMCs. The origin of this receptor is a male donor in good health and CMV-seronegative.

In DNA, the CDR3 is TGTGCCAGCAGCTTAGATCTCGAGCAGTACTTC. Translating gives CASSLDLEQYF. This chain connects TRBV7-9 to TRBJ2-5; D unclear. The end of the DNA is better explained by TRBJ2-7, so the J call may be wrong. The CDR3 is 11 residues long. CDR1 is SEHNR, CDR2 FQNEAQ, per germline (reference sequence).